The T cell receptor beta chain under discussion was sequenced for a study of blood T cell repertoires in COVID-19. The length of the CDR3 is 17 residues. Germline V gives CDR1 SGHNT, CDR2 YYREEE (reference sequence). V lost 1 base, J lost 3 bases, and 7 bases stayed unmatched. Original methodology: Quantification of nucleated cells was approximated via reference gene primer amplification. Clones were read by immunoSEQ multiplex PCR, and TCRdb kept only the in-frame ones, dropping some. The DNA was the basis for D and trimming; V, J and clone size are from that table. The table has more than 90,000 clones, 87% seen once.

This chain connects TRBV5-4 to TRBJ1-3, with 10 bases identical to TRBD1. The sequence derives from a human donor in a cohort sampled during active COVID-19. The sequencing input was peripheral blood. The CDR3 spells CASSLRQGAASGNTIYF. The CDR3 DNA follows: TGTGCCAGCAGCTTGAGACAGGGGGCTGCGAGTGGAAACACCATATATTTT.